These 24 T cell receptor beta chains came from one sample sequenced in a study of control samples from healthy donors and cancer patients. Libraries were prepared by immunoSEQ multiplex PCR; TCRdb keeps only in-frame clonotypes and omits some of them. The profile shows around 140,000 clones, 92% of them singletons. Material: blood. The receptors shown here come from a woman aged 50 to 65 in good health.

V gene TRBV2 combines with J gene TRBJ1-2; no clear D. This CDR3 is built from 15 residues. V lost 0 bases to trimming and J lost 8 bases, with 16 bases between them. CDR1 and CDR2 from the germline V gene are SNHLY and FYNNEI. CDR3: CASSEAFGRIAGYTF. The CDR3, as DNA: TGTGCCAGCAGTGAAGCGTTCGGCAGAATCGCAGGCTACACCTTC.

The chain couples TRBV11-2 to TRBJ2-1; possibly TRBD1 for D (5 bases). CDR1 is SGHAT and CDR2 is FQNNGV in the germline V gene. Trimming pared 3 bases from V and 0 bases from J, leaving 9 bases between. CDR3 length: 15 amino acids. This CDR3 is CASSFSQGSYNEQFF. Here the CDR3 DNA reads TGTGCCAGCAGCTTTTCGCAGGGCTCCTACAATGAGCAGTTCTTC.

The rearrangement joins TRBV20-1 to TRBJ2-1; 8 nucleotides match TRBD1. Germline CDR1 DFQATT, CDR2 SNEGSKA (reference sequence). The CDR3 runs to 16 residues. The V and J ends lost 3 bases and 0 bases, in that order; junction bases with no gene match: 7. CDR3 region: CSASGSGGISYNEQFF. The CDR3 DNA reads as TGCAGTGCTAGTGGGTCAGGGGGCATCTCCTACAATGAGCAGTTCTTC.

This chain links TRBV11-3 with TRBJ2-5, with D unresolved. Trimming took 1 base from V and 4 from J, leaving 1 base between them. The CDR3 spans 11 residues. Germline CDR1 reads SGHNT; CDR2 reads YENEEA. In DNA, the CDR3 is TGTGCCAGCAGCTTAGCAGAGACCCAGTACTTC. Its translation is CASSLAETQYF.

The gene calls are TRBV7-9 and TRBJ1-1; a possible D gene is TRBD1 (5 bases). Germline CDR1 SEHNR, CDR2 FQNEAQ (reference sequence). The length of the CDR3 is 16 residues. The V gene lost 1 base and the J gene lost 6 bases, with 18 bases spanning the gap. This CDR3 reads CASSLEVSGGGAEAFF. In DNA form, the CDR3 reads TGTGCCAGCAGCTTAGAAGTATCGGGGGGAGGGGCTGAAGCTTTCTTT.

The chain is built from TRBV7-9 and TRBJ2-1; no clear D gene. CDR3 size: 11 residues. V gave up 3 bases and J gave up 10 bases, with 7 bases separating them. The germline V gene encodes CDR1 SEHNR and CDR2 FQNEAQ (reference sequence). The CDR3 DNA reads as TGTGCCAGCAGCTTGTTGGAGGAGCAGTTCTTC. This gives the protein CASSLLEEQFF. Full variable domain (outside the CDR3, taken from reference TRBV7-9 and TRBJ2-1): DTGVSQNPRHKITKRGQNVTFRCDPISEHNRLYWYRQTLGQGPEFLTYFQNEAQLEKSRLLSDRFSAERPKGSFSTLEIQRTEQGDSAMYLCASSLLEEQFFGPGTRLTVL.

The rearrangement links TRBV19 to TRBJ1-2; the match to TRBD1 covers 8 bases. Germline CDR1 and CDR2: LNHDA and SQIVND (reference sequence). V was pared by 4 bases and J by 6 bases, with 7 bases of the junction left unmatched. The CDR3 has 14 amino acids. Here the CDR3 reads CASSNTRGPNGYTF. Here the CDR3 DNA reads TGTGCCAGTAGTAACACCAGGGGGCCCAATGGCTACACCTTC.

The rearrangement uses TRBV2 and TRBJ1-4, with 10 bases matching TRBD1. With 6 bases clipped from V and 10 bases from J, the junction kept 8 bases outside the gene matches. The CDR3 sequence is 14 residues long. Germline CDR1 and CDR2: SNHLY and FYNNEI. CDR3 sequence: CASRSGTGVPKLFF. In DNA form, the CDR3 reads TGTGCCAGCAGATCCGGGACAGGGGTGCCAAAACTGTTTTTT.

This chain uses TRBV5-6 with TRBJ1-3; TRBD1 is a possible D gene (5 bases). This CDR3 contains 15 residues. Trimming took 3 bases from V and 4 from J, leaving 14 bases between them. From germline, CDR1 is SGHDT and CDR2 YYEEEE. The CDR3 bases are TGTGCCAGCAGCTATTCGGTAGGGGCCGGAAACACCATATATTTT. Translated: CASSYSVGAGNTIYF.

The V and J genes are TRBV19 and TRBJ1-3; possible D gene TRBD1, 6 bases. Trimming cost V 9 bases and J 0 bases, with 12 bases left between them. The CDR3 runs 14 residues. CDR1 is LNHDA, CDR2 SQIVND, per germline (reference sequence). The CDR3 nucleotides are TGTGCCAGCGTACAGGGTAGCTCTGGAAACACCATATATTTT. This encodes CASVQGSSGNTIYF.

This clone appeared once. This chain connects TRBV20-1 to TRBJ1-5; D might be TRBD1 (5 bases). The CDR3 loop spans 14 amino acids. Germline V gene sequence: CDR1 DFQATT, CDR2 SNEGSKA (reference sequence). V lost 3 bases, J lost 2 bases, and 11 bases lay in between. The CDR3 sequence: CSASPGGRNQPQHF. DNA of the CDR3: TGCAGTGCTAGTCCCGGGGGTCGCAATCAGCCCCAGCATTTT.

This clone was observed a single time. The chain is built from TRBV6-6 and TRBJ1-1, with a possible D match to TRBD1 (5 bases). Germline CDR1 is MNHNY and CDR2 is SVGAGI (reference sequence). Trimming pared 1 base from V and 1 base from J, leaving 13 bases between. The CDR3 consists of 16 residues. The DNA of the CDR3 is TGTGCCAGCAGTTACTATGTGGGACTCCAGAACACTGAAGCTTTCTTT. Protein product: CASSYYVGLQNTEAFF.

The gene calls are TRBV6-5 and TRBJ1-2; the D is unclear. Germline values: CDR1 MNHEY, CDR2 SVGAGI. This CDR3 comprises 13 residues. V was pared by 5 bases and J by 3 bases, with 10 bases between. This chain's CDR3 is CASSPAVDYGYTF. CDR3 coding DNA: TGTGCCAGCAGTCCAGCGGTCGACTATGGCTACACCTTC.

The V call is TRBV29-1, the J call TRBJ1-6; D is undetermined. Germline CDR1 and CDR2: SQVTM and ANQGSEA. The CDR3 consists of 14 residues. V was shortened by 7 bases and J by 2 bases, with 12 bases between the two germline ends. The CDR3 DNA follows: TGCAGCGCCCAGGTCGGGACCTATAATTCACCCCTCCACTTT. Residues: CSAQVGTYNSPLHF.

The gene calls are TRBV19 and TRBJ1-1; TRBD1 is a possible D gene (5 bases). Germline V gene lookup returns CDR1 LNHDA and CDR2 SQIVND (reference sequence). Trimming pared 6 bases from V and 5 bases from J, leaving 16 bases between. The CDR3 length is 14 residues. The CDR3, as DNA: TGTGCCAGTAGCACCCCCGGGGGAAGAACTGAAGCTTTCTTT. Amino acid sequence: CASSTPGGRTEAFF.

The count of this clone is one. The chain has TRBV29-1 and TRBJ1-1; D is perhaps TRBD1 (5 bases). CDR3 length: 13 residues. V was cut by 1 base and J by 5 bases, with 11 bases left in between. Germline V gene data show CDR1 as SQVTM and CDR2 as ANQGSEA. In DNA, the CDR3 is TGCAGCGTTGAAGGGGGGATTTATACTGAAGCTTTCTTT. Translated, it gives CSVEGGIYTEAFF. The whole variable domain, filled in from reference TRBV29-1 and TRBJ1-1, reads SAVISQKPSRDICQRGTSLTIQCQVDSQVTMMFWYRQQPGQSLTLIATANQGSEATYESGFVIDKFPISRPNLTFSTLTVSNMSPEDSSIYLCSVEGGIYTEAFFGQGTRLTVV.

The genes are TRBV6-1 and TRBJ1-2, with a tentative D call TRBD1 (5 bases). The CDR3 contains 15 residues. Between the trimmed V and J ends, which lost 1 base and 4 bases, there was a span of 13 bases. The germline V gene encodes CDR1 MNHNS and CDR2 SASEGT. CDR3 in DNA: TGTGCCAGCAGTGAAGGCATCCGGGACGGCTATGGCTACACCTTC. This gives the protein CASSEGIRDGYGYTF.

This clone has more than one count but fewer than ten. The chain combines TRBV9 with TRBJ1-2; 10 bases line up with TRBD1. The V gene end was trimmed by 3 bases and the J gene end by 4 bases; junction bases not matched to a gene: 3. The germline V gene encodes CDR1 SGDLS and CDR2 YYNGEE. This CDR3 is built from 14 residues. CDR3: CASSGGQGSYGYTF. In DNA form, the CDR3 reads TGTGCCAGCAGCGGGGGACAGGGGTCCTATGGCTACACCTTC.

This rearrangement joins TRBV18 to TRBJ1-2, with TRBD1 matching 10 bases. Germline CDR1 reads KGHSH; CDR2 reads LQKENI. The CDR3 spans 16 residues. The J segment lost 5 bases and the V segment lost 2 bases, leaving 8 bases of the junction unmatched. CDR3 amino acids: CASSPETGQGGYGYTF. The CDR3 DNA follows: TGTGCCAGCTCACCAGAGACCGGACAGGGGGGTTATGGCTACACCTTC. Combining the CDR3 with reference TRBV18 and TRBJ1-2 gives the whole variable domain NAGVMQNPRHLVRRRGQEARLRCSPMKGHSHVYWYRQLPEEGLKFMVYLQKENIIDESGMPKERFSAEFPKEGPSILRIQQVVRGDSAAYFCASSPETGQGGYGYTFGSGTRLTVV.

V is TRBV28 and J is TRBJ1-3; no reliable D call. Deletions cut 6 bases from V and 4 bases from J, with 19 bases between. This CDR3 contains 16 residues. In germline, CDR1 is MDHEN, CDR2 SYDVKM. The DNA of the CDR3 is TGTGCCAGCAGCCCCTTCTTGACTGGGCAAGGAAACACCATATATTTT. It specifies CASSPFLTGQGNTIYF.

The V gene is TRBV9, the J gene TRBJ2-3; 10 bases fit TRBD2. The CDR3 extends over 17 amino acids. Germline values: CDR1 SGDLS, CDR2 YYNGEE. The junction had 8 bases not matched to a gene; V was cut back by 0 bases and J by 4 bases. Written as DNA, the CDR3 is TGTGCCAGCAGCGTAGATCCAGCGGGGGGGCCGTCAGATACGCAGTATTTT. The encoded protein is CASSVDPAGGPSDTQYF. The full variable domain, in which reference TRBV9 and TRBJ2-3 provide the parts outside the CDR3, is DSGVTQTPKHLITATGQRVTLRCSPRSGDLSVYWYQQSLDQGLQFLIQYYNGEERAKGNILERFSAQQFPDLHSELNLSSLELGDSALYFCASSVDPAGGPSDTQYFGPGTRLTVL.

Here the CDR3 reads CASGSGTGGGGQPQHF. CDR3 nucleotides: TGTGCCAGCGGTTCCGGGACAGGGGGCGGCGGTCAGCCCCAGCATTTT. The chain is built from TRBV6-6 and TRBJ1-5; 12 positions agree with TRBD1. Trimming at V came to 8 bases and at J to 6 bases, leaving 11 bases not matched to a gene. Germline assignment: CDR1 MNHNY and CDR2 SVGAGI (reference sequence). The CDR3 runs to 16 residues.

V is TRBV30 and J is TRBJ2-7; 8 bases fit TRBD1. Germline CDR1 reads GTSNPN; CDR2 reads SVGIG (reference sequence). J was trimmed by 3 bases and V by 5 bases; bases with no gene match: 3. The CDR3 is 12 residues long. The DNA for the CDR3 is TGTGCCTGGGAGGGACAGGACTACGAGCAGTACTTC. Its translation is CAWEGQDYEQYF. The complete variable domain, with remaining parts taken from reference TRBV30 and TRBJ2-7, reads SQTIHQWPATLVQPVGSPLSLECTVEGTSNPNLYWYRQAAGRGLQLLFYSVGIGQISSEVPQNLSASRPQDRQFILSSKKLLLSDSGFYLCAWEGQDYEQYFGPGTRLTVT.

The CDR3: CASSQVAKTQYF. The CDR3 DNA is TGTGCCAGCAGCCAAGTCGCCAAGACCCAGTACTTC. V is TRBV3-1 (or the pseudogene TRBV3-2) and J is TRBJ2-5; D is uncertain. Germline CDR1 reads LGHDT; CDR2 reads YNNKEL (reference sequence). V dropped 1 base and J dropped 6 bases, with 6 bases sitting between them. The CDR3 totals 12 residues.